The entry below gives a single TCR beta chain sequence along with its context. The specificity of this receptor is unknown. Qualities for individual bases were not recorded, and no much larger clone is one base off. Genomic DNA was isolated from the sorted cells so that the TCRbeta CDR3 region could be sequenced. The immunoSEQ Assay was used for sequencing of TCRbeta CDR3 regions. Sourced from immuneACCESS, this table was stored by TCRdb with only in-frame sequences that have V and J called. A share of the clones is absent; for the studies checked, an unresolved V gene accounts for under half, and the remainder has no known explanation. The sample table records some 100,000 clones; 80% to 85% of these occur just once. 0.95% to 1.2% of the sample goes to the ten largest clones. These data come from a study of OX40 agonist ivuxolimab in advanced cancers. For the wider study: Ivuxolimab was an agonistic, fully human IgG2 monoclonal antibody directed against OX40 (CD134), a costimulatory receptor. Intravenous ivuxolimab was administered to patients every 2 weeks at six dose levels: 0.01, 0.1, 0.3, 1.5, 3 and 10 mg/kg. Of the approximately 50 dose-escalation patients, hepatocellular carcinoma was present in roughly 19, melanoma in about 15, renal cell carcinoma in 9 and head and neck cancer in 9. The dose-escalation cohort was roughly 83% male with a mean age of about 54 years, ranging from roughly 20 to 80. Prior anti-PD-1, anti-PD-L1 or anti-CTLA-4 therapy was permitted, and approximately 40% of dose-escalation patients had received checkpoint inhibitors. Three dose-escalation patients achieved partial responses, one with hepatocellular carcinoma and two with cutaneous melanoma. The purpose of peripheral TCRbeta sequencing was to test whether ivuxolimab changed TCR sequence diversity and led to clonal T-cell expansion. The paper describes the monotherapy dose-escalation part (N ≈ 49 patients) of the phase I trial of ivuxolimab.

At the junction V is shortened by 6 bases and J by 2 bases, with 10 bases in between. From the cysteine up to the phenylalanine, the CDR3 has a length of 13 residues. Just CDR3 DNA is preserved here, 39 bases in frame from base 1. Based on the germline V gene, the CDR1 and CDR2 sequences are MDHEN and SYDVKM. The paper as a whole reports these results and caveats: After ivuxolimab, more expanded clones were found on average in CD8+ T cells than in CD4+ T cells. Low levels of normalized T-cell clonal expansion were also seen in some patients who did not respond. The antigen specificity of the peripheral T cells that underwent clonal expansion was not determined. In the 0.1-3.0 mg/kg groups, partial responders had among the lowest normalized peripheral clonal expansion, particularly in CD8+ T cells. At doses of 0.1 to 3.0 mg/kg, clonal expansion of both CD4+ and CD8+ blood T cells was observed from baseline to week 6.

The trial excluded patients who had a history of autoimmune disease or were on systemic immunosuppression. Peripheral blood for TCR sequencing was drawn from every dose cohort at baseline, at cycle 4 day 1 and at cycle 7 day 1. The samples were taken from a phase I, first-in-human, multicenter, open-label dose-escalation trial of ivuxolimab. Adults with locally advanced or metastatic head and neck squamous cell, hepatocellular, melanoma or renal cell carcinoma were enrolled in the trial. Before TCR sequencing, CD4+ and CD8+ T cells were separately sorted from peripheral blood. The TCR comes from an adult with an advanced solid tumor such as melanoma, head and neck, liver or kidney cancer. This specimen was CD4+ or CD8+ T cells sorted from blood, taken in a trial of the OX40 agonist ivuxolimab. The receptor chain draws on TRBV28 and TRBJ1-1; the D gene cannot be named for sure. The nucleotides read TGTGCCAGCAGCTCTGTTCGCAACACTGAAGCTTTCTTT. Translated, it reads CASSSVRNTEAFF. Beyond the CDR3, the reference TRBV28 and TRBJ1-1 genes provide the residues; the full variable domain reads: DVKVTQSSRYLVKRTGEKVFLECVQDMDHENMFWYRQDPGLGLRLIYFSYDVKMKEKGDIPEGYSVSREKKERFSLILESASTNQTSMYLCASSSVRNTEAFFGQGTRLTVV.